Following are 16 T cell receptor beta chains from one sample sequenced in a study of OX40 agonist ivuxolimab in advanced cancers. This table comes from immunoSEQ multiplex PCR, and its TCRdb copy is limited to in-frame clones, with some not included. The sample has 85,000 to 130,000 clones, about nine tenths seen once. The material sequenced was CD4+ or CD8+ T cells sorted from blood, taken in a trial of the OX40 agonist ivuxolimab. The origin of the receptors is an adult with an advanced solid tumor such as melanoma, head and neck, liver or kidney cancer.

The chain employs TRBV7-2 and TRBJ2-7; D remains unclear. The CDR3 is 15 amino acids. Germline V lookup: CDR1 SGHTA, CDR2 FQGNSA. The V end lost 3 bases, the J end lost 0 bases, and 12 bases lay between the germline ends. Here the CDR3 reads CASSFGRVGSYEQYF. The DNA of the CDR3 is TGTGCCAGCAGCTTTGGCCGGGTGGGCTCCTACGAGCAGTACTTC.

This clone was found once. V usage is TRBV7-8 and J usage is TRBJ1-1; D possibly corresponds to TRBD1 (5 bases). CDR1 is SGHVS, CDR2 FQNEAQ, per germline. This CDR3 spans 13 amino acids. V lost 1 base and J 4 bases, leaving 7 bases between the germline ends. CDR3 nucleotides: TGTGCCAGCAGCTTAGAAGGGGCCACTGAAGCTTTCTTT. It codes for CASSLEGATEAFF.

CDR3 DNA sequence: TGTGCCAGCAGCGTACTAGCGGGAGGGCCGAATCAGCAGTTCTTC. Its translation: CASSVLAGGPNQQFF. The rearrangement links TRBV9 to TRBJ2-1; 12 nucleotides agree with TRBD2. CDR3 size: 15 residues. J was trimmed by 11 bases and V by 1 base; bases with no gene match: 7. Germline V gene lookup returns CDR1 SGDLS and CDR2 YYNGEE. Together with reference TRBV9 and TRBJ2-1, the CDR3 gives the full variable domain: DSGVTQTPKHLITATGQRVTLRCSPRSGDLSVYWYQQSLDQGLQFLIQYYNGEERAKGNILERFSAQQFPDLHSELNLSSLELGDSALYFCASSVLAGGPNQQFFGPGTRLTVL.

The CDR3 coding sequence is TGTGCCACCAGCCATAGGTCCTACAATGAGCAGTTCTTC. Protein: CATSHRSYNEQFF. The chain has TRBV15 and TRBJ2-1; D is unclear. The V and J ends lost 5 bases and 1 base respectively, with 6 bases between them. The germline V gene has CDR1 LNHNV and CDR2 YYDKDF (reference sequence). This CDR3 has 13 amino acids.

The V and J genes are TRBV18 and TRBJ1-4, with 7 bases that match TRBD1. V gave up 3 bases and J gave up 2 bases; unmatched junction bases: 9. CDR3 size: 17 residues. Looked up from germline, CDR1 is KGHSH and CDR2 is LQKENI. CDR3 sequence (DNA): TGTGCCAGCTCACCGGACAGGCCACTCAGGACTAATGAAAAACTGTTTTTT. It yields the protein CASSPDRPLRTNEKLFF. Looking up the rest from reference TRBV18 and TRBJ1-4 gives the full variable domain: NAGVMQNPRHLVRRRGQEARLRCSPMKGHSHVYWYRQLPEEGLKFMVYLQKENIIDESGMPKERFSAEFPKEGPSILRIQQVVRGDSAAYFCASSPDRPLRTNEKLFFGSGTQLSVL.

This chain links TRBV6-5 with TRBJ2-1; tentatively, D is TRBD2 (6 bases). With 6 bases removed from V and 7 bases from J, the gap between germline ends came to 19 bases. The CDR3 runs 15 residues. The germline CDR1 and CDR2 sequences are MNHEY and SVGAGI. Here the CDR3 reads CASSHGGPGENEQFF. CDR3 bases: TGTGCCAGCAGCCACGGGGGACCGGGTGAGAATGAGCAGTTCTTC.

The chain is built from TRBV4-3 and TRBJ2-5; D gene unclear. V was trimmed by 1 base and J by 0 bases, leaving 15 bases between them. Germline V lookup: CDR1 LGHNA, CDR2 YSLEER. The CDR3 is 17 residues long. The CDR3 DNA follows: TGCGCCAGCAGCCAAGGATTGGGGATATCGTACCAAGAGACCCAGTACTTC. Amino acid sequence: CASSQGLGISYQETQYF.

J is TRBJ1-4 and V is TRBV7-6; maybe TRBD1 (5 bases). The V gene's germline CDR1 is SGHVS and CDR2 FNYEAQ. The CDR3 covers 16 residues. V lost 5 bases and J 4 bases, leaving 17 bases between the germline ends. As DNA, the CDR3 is TGTGCCAGCAGCCGGGGCCCTCGGGGGGTTAATGAAAAACTGTTTTTT. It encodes CASSRGPRGVNEKLFF.

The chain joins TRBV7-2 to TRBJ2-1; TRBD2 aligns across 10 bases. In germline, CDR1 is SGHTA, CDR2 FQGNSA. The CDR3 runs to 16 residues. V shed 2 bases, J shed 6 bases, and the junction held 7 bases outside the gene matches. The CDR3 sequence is CASSLSPLAGSNEQFF. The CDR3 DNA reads TGTGCCAGCAGCTTAAGCCCACTAGCGGGGTCCAATGAGCAGTTCTTC.

This CDR3 is CASSLGLAGVGGETQYF. CDR3 in DNA: TGCGCCAGCAGCTTGGGGCTAGCGGGAGTCGGGGGTGAGACCCAGTACTTC. The chain recombines TRBV5-1 with TRBJ2-5; 10 positions agree with TRBD2. The trim removed 0 bases at V and 5 bases at J, leaving 10 bases unmatched. The germline V gene has CDR1 SGHRS and CDR2 YFSETQ. The CDR3 consists of 17 residues.

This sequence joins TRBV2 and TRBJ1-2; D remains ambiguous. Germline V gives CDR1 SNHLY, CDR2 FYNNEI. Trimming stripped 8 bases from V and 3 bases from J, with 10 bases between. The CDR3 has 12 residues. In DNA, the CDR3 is TGTGCCAGCGGATCCGGTCACTATGGCTACACCTTC. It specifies CASGSGHYGYTF.

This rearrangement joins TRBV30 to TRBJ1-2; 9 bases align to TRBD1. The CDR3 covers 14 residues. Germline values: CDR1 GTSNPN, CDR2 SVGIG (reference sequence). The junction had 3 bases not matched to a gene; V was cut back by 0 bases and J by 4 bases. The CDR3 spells CAWSVLGQGYGYTF. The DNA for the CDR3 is TGTGCCTGGAGTGTACTGGGACAGGGCTATGGCTACACCTTC.

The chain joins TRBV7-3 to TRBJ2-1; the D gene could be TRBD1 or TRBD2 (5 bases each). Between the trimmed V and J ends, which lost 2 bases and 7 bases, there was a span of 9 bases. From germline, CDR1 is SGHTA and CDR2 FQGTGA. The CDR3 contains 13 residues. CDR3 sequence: CASSLPGSNEQFF. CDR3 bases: TGTGCCAGCAGCTTACCAGGGAGTAATGAGCAGTTCTTC.

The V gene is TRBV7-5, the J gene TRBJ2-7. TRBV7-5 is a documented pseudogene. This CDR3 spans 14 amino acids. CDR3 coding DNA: TGTGCCAGAAGCTTAGACTTTTTGGACTACGAGCAGTACTTC. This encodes CARSLDFLDYEQYF.

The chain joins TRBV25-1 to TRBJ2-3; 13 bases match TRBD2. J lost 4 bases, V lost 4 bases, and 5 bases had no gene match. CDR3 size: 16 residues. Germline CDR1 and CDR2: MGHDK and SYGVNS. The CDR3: CASSGTSGSGADTQYF. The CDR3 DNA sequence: TGTGCCAGCAGTGGGACTAGCGGGAGTGGCGCAGATACGCAGTATTTT.

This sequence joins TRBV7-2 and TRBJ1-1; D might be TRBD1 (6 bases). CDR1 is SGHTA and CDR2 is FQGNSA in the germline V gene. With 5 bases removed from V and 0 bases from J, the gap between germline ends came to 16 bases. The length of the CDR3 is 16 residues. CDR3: CASSPRQVLMNTEAFF. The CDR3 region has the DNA TGTGCCAGCAGCCCCAGACAGGTTTTGATGAACACTGAAGCTTTCTTT.